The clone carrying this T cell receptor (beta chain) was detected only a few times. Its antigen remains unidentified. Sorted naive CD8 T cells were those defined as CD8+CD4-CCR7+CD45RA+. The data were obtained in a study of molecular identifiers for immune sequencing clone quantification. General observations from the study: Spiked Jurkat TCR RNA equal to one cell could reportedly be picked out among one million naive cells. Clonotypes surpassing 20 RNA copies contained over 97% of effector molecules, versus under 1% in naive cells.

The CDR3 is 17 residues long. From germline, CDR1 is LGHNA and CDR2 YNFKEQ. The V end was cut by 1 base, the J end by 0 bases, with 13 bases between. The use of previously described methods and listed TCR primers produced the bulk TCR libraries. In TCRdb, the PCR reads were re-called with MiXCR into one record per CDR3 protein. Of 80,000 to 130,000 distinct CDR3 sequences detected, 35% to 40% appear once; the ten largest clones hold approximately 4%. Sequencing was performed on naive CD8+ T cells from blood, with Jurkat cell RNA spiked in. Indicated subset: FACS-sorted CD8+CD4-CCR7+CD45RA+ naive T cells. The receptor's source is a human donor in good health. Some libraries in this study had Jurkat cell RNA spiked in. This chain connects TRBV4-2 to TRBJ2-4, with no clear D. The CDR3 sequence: CASSQVTAGPAKNIQYF. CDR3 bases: TGTGCCAGCAGCCAAGTAACGGCAGGACCAGCCAAAAACATTCAGTACTTC.